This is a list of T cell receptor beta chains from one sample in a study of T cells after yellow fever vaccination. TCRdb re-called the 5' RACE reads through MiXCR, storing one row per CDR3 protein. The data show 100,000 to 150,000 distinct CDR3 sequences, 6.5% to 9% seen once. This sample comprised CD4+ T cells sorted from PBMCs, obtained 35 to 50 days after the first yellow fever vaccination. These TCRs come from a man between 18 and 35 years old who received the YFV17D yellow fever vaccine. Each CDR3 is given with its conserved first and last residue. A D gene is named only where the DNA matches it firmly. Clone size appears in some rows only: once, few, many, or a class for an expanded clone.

TGTGCCAGCAGCTTGGGACTAGCGGCCTCCAAGCAGTTCTTC,CASSLGLAASKQFF,TRBV5-6,TRBD2,TRBJ2-1,many
TGTGCCACCAGCAGAGAACAGGGGGCAGGAGAAAAACTGTTTTTT,CATSREQGAGEKLFF,TRBV15,TRBD1,TRBJ1-4,.
TGTGCCAGCAGTTACGGGACGGACGCTAGCTCCTACGAGCAGTACTTC,CASSYGTDASSYEQYF,TRBV6-5,.,TRBJ2-7,many
TGTGCCAGTAGTATGATCCGGGACAGGGCGAAGCCCCAGCATTTT,CASSMIRDRAKPQHF,TRBV19,TRBD1,TRBJ1-5,many
TGCAGTGCTAGAGATCATAGTTGGGGGTTGAAGGGCTACACCTTC,CSARDHSWGLKGYTF,TRBV20-1,.,TRBJ1-2,many
TGTGCCAGCAGCCCCACGCGACAGGGGTTCAACACTGAAGCTTTCTTT,CASSPTRQGFNTEAFF,TRBV6-4,TRBD1,TRBJ1-1,many
TGCGCCAGCAGCCAACATACCGGGACTAGCGAGTCAGATACGCAGTATTTT,CASSQHTGTSESDTQYF,TRBV4-3,TRBD2,TRBJ2-3,many
TGCGCCAGCAAAGCAGGGCCAGAAGACTATGGCTACACCTTC,CASKAGPEDYGYTF,TRBV5-1,.,TRBJ1-2,few
TGCGCCAGCAGCCAGCACATGACGGGGGGGGCCAACGTCCTGACTTTC,CASSQHMTGGANVLTF,TRBV5-1,.,TRBJ2-6,many
TGTGCCAGCAGTTTAGGGACAGGTCCCCGTGGGGGCACCTTC,CASSLGTGPRGGTF,TRBV12-3/TRBV12-4,TRBD1,TRBJ1-2,many
TGTGCCAGCAGCTTAATGGGGACGGGGAATTCACCCCTCCACTTT,CASSLMGTGNSPLHF,TRBV7-3,.,TRBJ1-6,many
TGCGCCAGCAGCCGGGACCCCCAGACTAATGAAAAACTGTTTTTT,CASSRDPQTNEKLFF,TRBV5-1,.,TRBJ1-4,many
TGTGCCAGCAGCCGGCTCCGACAGGGGGCTTTCCAAGAGACCCAGTACTTC,CASSRLRQGAFQETQYF,TRBV6-2/TRBV6-3,TRBD1,TRBJ2-5,few
TGCGCCAGCAGCTTGGCCCGAGGGGGCACCTACAATGAGCAGTTCTTC,CASSLARGGTYNEQFF,TRBV5-1,TRBD1,TRBJ2-1,many
TGCGCCAGTAGTCTGACAGGGCTCGACTCTGGAAACACCATATATTTT,CASSLTGLDSGNTIYF,TRBV5-1,TRBD1,TRBJ1-3,many
TGCGCCAGCAGCCAAGAGGAACTAGCGGGGTACAATGAGCAGTTCTTC,CASSQEELAGYNEQFF,TRBV4-1,TRBD2,TRBJ2-1,many
TGCGCCAGCGGGGTAGACCTGGATTCGATTGATACGCAGTATTTT,CASGVDLDSIDTQYF,TRBV4-3,.,TRBJ2-3,many
TGTGCCAGCAGCCCATCTGGGGGTTCCTACGAGCAGTACTTC,CASSPSGGSYEQYF,TRBV3-1,.,TRBJ2-7,many
TGTGCCAGCAGCTTAGATGGGGGGACAGGGGCCTATGGCTACACCTTC,CASSLDGGTGAYGYTF,TRBV11-2,TRBD1,TRBJ1-2,many
TGCAGTGCCACCCCGGACAAGTATGAAAAACTGTTTTTT,CSATPDKYEKLFF,TRBV20-1,.,TRBJ1-4,many
TGTGCCAGCAGTCCTACCCCGGGGTGGGGTGTGGATGAAAAACTGTTTTTT,CASSPTPGWGVDEKLFF,TRBV12-3/TRBV12-4,.,TRBJ1-4,many
TGCGCCAGCAGCTTGGTTACGGGGGCCAGGACCGGGGAGCTGTTTTTT,CASSLVTGARTGELFF,TRBV5-1,.,TRBJ2-2,many
TGTGCCAGCAGCTCAAACAGAGATTCAAATCAGCCCCAGCATTTT,CASSSNRDSNQPQHF,TRBV7-9,.,TRBJ1-5,many
TGCAGTGCTAGGGCTACAGGGACCAATCAGCCCCAGCATTTT,CSARATGTNQPQHF,TRBV20-1,.,TRBJ1-5,many
TGTGCCAGCAGCTCCGCGAGGGTAGCCGGGGAGCTGTTTTTT,CASSSARVAGELFF,TRBV7-9,.,TRBJ2-2,many
TGCGCCAGCACGGGGGGGGTTGCTCCAGAGACCCAGTACTTC,CASTGGVAPETQYF,TRBV5-1,TRBD2,TRBJ2-5,many
TGTGCCAGCAGCTTAGAGGTCAGACTGCGGCCAGCTTTCTTT,CASSLEVRLRPAFF,TRBV7-2,.,TRBJ1-1,many
TGTGCCAGCAGCTCCCCGACAGGGGCACCTGGGGAGAGACTGTTTTTT,CASSSPTGAPGERLFF,TRBV7-9,TRBD1,TRBJ1-4,many
TGTGCCAGCAGCACTCGGACTAGCGGGGAGGATACGCAGTATTTT,CASSTRTSGEDTQYF,TRBV5-4,TRBD2,TRBJ2-3,few
TGCAGTGCTCCACGGGGTTGGGGGGGGAGCTCCTACGAGCAGTACTTC,CSAPRGWGGSSYEQYF,TRBV20-1,TRBD2,TRBJ2-7,.
TGTGCCAGCAGTTACTCGGTGACTAGCGGGGCTCGTTACGAGCAGTACTTC,CASSYSVTSGARYEQYF,TRBV6-2/TRBV6-3,TRBD2,TRBJ2-7,many
TGCAGCGTTGAACGCCCCAGGAACTATGGCTACACCTTC,CSVERPRNYGYTF,TRBV29-1,.,TRBJ1-2,many
TGCAGGGCCAGCGGGGGGAACACAGATACGCAGTATTTT,CRASGGNTDTQYF,TRBV20-1,TRBD2,TRBJ2-3,many
TGTGCCAGCAGTTTCGCCGGGAACACAGATACGCAGTATTTT,CASSFAGNTDTQYF,TRBV12-3/TRBV12-4,.,TRBJ2-3,many
TGTGCCAGCAGCCCTCGCGTATCAGATACGCAGTATTTT,CASSPRVSDTQYF,TRBV7-2,.,TRBJ2-3,many
TGTGCCACCAGTGAAGCTAGGACTGAAGCTTTCTTT,CATSEARTEAFF,TRBV15,.,TRBJ1-1,few
TGTGCCACCAGTCGACGGATCCGGACCGGGGAGCTGTTTTTT,CATSRRIRTGELFF,TRBV24-1,.,TRBJ2-2,few
TGTGCCAGCAGCCCAAAAGCTAGCGGGGGACCAAGCTCCTACAATGAGCAGTTCTTC,CASSPKASGGPSSYNEQFF,TRBV7-3,TRBD2,TRBJ2-1,many
TGCGCCAGCAGCTTATGGGGAACGAACACCGGGGAGCTGTTTTTT,CASSLWGTNTGELFF,TRBV5-1,.,TRBJ2-2,.
TGTGCTAGTGGCCCAGACAGGGGAAGAGATCAGCCCCAGCATTTT,CASGPDRGRDQPQHF,TRBV12-5,TRBD1,TRBJ1-5,many